The entry below gives a single TCR beta chain sequence along with its context. Authors' processing steps: Reference gene primers were amplified, and this amplification served to estimate nucleated cell counts. Clones were sequenced by immunoSEQ multiplex PCR, and TCRdb holds only the in-frame ones, with some missing. The V and J calls and clone size come from that table; D and trimming were worked out from the DNA. This sample has more than 85,000 clones, with just over 85% found just once. The sample comes from a study of blood T cell repertoires in COVID-19. About the study: T cells, B-cell-depleted T cells, or PBMCs supplied cDNA or gDNA.

CDR1 and CDR2 (germline): SGHRS, YFSETQ. J was trimmed by 3 bases and V by 4 bases; bases with no gene match: 4. The CDR3 runs to 14 residues. The chain has TRBV5-1 and TRBJ2-7; TRBD1 agrees at 10 bases. This clonotype originated in a man aged 45 to 65 with COVID-19, enrolled during active disease. What was sequenced was peripheral blood. The CDR3 nucleotides are TGCGCCAGCAGCGCCCGGGACAGGGGCTACGAGCAGTACTTC. As protein: CASSARDRGYEQYF.